What follows describes a single T cell receptor beta chain. Its target is not known. This sample is drawn from a study of cytomegalovirus exposure and HLA in healthy donors. About the study: Of the donors genotyped, several hundred in all, 65% to 90% fell in the Caucasian-associated ancestry cluster.

The PCR used 60 Vbeta and 13 Jbeta primers. Sequencing used immunoSEQ multiplex PCR; TCRdb keeps in-frame clones, though not all of them. The top ten clones hold more than 1.1% of a sample with 150,000 to 200,000 clones, 60% to 80% of them seen once. Broader study findings: Across donors, presence/absence analyses took sequencing depth to be roughly uniform.

Unrecorded immune exposures were likely, despite nominal health at sampling. The CDR3 is 15 amino acids. The junction had 6 bases not matched to a gene; V was cut back by 3 bases and J by 9 bases. Germline V gives CDR1 SGHAT, CDR2 FQNNGV. Sample: PBMCs. The chain uses TRBV11-2 and TRBJ2-1, with 12 bases aligning to TRBD2. The receptor comes from a woman aged 30 to 39 in good health and CMV-seronegative. This chain's CDR3 is CASSFLAGGRVEQFF. DNA for the CDR3: TGTGCCAGCAGCTTTCTAGCGGGGGGGCGCGTTGAGCAGTTCTTC.